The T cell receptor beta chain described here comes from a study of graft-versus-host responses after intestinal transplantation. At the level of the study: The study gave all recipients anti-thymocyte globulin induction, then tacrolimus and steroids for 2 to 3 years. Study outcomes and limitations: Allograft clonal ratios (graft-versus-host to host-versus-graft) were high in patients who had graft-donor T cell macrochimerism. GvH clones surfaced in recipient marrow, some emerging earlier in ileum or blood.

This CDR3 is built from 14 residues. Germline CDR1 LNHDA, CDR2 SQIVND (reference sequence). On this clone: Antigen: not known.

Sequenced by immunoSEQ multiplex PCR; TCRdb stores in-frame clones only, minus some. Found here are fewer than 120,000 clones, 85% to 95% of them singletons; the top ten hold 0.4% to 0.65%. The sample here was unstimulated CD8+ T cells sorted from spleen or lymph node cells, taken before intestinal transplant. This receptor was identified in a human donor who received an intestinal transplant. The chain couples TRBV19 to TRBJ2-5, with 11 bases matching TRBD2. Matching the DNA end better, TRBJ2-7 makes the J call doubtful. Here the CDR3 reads CASSGTSGSYEQYF. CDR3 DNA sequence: TGTGCCAGTAGTGGGACTAGCGGCTCCTACGAGCAGTACTTC.